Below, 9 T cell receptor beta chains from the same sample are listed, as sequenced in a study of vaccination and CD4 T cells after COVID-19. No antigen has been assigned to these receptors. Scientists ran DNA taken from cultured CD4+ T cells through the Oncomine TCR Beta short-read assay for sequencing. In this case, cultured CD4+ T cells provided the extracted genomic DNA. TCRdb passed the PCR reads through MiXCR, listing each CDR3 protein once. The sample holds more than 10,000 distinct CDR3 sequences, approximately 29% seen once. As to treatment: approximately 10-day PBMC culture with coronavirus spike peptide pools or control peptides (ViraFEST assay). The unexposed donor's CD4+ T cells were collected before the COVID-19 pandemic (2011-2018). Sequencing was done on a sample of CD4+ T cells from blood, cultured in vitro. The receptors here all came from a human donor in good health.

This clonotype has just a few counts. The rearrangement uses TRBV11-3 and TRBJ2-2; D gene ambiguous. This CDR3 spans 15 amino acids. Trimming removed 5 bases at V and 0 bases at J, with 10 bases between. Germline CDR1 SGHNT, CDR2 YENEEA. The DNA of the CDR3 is TGTGCCAGCAGCGCAGCAGGCACGAACACCGGGGAGCTGTTTTTT. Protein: CASSAAGTNTGELFF.

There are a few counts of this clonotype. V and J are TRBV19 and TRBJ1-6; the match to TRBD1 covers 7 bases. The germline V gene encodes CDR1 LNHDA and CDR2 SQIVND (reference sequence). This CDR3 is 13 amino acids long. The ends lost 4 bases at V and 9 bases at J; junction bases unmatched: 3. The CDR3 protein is CASSTTGSSPLHF. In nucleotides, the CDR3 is TGTGCCAGTAGTACGACAGGGAGTTCACCCCTCCACTTT.

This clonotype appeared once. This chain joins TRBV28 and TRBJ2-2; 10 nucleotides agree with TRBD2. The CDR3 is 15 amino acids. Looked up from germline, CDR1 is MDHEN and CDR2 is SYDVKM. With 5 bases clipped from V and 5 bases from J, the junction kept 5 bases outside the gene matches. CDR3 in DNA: TGTGCCAGCAGTGTTCTAGCGGGAGTTACCGGGGAGCTGTTTTTT. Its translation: CASSVLAGVTGELFF.

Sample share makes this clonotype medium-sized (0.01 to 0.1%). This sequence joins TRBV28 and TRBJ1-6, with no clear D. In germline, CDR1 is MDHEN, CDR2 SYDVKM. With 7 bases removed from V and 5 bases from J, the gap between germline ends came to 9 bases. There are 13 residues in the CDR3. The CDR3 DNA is TGTGCCAGCAAAAGCCAGCATAATTCACCCCTCCACTTT. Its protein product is CASKSQHNSPLHF.

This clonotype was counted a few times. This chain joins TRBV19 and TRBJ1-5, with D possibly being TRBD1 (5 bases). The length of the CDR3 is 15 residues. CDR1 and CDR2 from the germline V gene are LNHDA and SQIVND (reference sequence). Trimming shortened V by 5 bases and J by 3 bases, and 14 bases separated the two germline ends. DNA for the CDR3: TGTGCCAGTAGTCCTCAGGGCCACCTCAATCAGCCCCAGCATTTT. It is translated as CASSPQGHLNQPQHF.

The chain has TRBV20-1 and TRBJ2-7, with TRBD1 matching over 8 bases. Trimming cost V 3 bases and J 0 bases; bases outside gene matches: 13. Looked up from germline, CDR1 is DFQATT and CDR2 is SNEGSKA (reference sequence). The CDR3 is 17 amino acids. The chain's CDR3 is CSASSIVDRVNSYEQYF. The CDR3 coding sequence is TGCAGTGCTAGTTCTATCGTGGACAGGGTAAACTCCTACGAGCAGTACTTC.

The CDR3 DNA follows: TGCAGTGCTCTTTCCGGCGCATTCTCCTACGAGCAGTACTTC. Encoded protein: CSALSGAFSYEQYF. The J gene is TRBJ2-7, the V gene TRBV20-1, with D hard to call. Germline V gives CDR1 DFQATT, CDR2 SNEGSKA (reference sequence). The CDR3 length is 14 residues. Trimming took off 5 bases at V and 0 bases at J, with 14 bases between the two ends.

This chain's CDR3 is CASTSGGSSYNEQFF. In DNA form, the CDR3 reads TGTGCCAGCACTTCGGGCGGGAGCTCCTACAATGAGCAGTTCTTC. The J gene is TRBJ2-1, the V gene TRBV6-1; 7 nucleotides align to TRBD2. The CDR3 length is 15 residues. CDR1 is MNHNS, CDR2 SASEGT, per germline. V dropped 7 bases and J dropped 0; count of bases not matched to a gene: 6.

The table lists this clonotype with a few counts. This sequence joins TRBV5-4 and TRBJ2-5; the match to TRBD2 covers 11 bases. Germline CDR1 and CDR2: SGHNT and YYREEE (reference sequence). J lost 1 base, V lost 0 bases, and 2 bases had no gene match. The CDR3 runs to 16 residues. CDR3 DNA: TGTGCCAGCAGCTTGGGAACTAGCGGGGGCCAAGAGACCCAGTACTTC. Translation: CASSLGTSGGQETQYF.